In its sample, the clone carrying this T cell receptor beta chain was seen a few times. As processed by the authors: Researchers report that nucleated cell counts were estimated from reference gene primer amplification. TCRdb keeps only in-frame clones here, not all; method: immunoSEQ multiplex PCR. V, J and clone size are taken as reported in that table, and D and trimming were inferred from the DNA itself. This sample has 100,000 to 150,000 clones, with 70% to 90% found just once. The data stem from a study of blood T cell repertoires in COVID-19. Study context: COVID-19 samples, acute and convalescent, were from the United States, Italy and Spain. Nucleic acid was either cDNA or gDNA, and it came from T cells, B-cell-depleted T cells, or PBMCs.

The sample comprised peripheral blood. This clonotype originated in a middle-aged man with acute or convalescent COVID-19.

CDR3 residues: CASSVTGTGFGYTF. The CDR3 DNA reads as TGTGCCAGCAGCGTCACCGGGACAGGGTTTGGCTACACCTTC. This chain uses TRBV5-4 with TRBJ1-2; 9 bases align to TRBD1. Germline values: CDR1 SGHNT, CDR2 YYREEE (reference sequence). V gave up 4 bases and J gave up 7 bases; unmatched junction bases: 8. CDR3 length equals 14 residues.